This record concerns one T cell receptor beta chain sequence. In the original workflow: Reference gene primers were amplified, and this amplification served to estimate nucleated cell counts. Assay: immunoSEQ multiplex PCR; the TCRdb copy retains only in-frame clones and omits some. That table supplies the V and J calls and clone size; D and trimming were determined from the DNA. The data contain around 190,000 clones, around 80% of them seen just once; the ten biggest clones take up about 7.2%. The CDR3 runs to 15 residues. Trimming removed 3 bases at V and 5 bases at J, with 16 bases between. The germline V gene encodes CDR1 LNHDA and CDR2 SQIVND (reference sequence). The data were obtained in a study of blood T cell repertoires in COVID-19. About the study: COVID-19 samples, acute and convalescent, were from the United States, Italy and Spain. The cDNA or gDNA used as material had been derived from T cells, B-cell-depleted T cells, or PBMCs.

This sequence was found in a man between 60 and 75 years old with acute or convalescent COVID-19. Sample: peripheral blood. This rearrangement joins TRBV19 to TRBJ2-5; a possible D gene is TRBD1 (6 bases). CDR3 sequence (DNA): TGTGCCAGTAGTATCCTTTCAGGGGTGGGGGAGACCCAGTACTTC. It translates to CASSILSGVGETQYF.